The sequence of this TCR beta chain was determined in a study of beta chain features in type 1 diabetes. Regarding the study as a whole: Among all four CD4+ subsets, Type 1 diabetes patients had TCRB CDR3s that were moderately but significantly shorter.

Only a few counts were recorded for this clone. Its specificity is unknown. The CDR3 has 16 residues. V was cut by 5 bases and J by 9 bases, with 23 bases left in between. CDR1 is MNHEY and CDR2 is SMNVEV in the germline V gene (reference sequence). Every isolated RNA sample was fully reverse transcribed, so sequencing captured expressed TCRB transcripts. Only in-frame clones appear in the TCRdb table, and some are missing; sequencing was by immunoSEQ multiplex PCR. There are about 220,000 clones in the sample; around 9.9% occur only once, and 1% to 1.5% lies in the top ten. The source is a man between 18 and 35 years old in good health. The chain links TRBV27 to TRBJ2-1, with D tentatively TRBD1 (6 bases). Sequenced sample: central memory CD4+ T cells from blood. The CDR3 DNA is TGTGCCAGCAGTCCCGGGCCCGACAGGCACTTTTTTGAGCAGTTCTTC. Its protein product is CASSPGPDRHFFEQFF.